The TCR beta chain described here comes from a study of beta chain features in type 1 diabetes. Study-wide points: A possible short-template PCR bias applies equally to patients and controls. A moderate, significant TCRB CDR3 shortening appeared in type 1 diabetes across four CD4+ subsets.

About this clone: Its antigen is not known.

It was one heparinised blood draw, averaging around 120 mL, that each donor gave. Each of the CD4+ naive, central memory, regulatory and stem cell-like memory populations was sorted via CD45RO/CCR7/CD25/CD127/CD95/CD27. CDR3 length: 16 residues. Germline CDR1 is MGHDK and CDR2 is SYGVNS. J lost 5 bases, V lost 4 bases, and 11 bases had no gene match. Expressed TCRB transcripts were sequenced because the isolated RNA had all been reverse transcribed beforehand. Here immunoSEQ multiplex PCR was the method, and the copy in TCRdb shows in-frame clones only, minus some. The table includes under 55,000 clones, around 40% detected once.

The clonotype comes from a young man with type 1 diabetes. J is TRBJ2-3 and V is TRBV25-1; 8 nucleotides line up with TRBD2. The sample was Tregs from blood. The CDR3 nucleotides read TGTGCCAGCAGTGGGTGGAGCGGGAGTTTTATAGATACGCAGTATTTT. Translated, it gives CASSGWSGSFIDTQYF.